Below are 2 T cell receptor beta chains sequenced from a single sample in a study of blood T cell repertoires in COVID-19. Libraries were prepared by immunoSEQ multiplex PCR; TCRdb keeps only in-frame clonotypes and omits some of them. The data hold approximately 77,000 clones, with over 85% observed a single time. Sequencing used peripheral blood. The source of these receptors is a man aged 50 to 60 with active COVID-19.

The rearrangement links TRBV28 to TRBJ1-5; D not resolved. This CDR3 is 13 amino acids long. CDR1 and CDR2 from the germline V gene are MDHEN and SYDVKM. The ends were cut back, 2 bases at V and 11 bases at J, with 13 bases in the middle. CDR3 nucleotide sequence: TGTGCCAGCAGTTTACCGGTGACTATGGCCCAGCATTTT. Amino acids: CASSLPVTMAQHF.

The chain employs TRBV2 and TRBJ2-5; TRBD2 aligns across 7 bases. This CDR3 contains 16 residues. J was trimmed by 4 bases and V by 5 bases; bases with no gene match: 13. Germline lookup yields CDR1 SNHLY and CDR2 FYNNEI. CDR3 bases: TGTGCCAGCAGTTACTTTCGAGGAGCGGGGATAGAGACCCAGTACTTC. Amino acid sequence: CASSYFRGAGIETQYF.